The rows below give T cell receptor beta chains drawn from one sample of a study of T cell repertoires in cytomegalovirus infection. From the reads, TCRdb called clonotypes with MiXCR, one entry per CDR3 protein. The sample consists of approximately 730,000 distinct CDR3 sequences, 33% of them appearing once. No cognate antigen is known for these TCRs. The sequencing here drew on cultured PBMCs, taken from culture after CMV antigen stimulation. These receptors were collected from a human donor in good health (CMV status not recorded). Some clones in this sample may be carry-over from other donors' samples. Both conserved end residues are part of each CDR3. A D gene is named only where the DNA matches it firmly. Clone size is stated in some rows and not others, as once, few, many or a class when expanded.

d_gene,v_gene,j_gene,abundance,CDR3aa,CDR3nt
-,TRBV12-3/TRBV12-4,TRBJ1-1,many,CASSLVANTEAFF,TGTGCCAGCAGCTTAGTAGCGAACACTGAAGCTTTCTTT
-,TRBV7-2,TRBJ2-7,many,CASSLHGYSSYEQYF,TGTGCCAGCAGCTTACACGGATACAGCTCCTACGAGCAGTACTTC
-,TRBV2,TRBJ1-4,-,CASTVEHNEKLFF,TGTGCCAGCACGGTGGAGCATAATGAAAAACTGTTTTTT
TRBD1,TRBV7-8,TRBJ1-5,many,CASSQGQGTLQPQHF,TGTGCCAGCAGCCAGGGACAGGGGACACTTCAGCCCCAGCATTTT
-,TRBV6-6,TRBJ2-3,few,CASSYSPFITDTQYF,TGTGCCAGCAGTTACTCCCCTTTTATCACAGATACGCAGTATTTT
TRBD2,TRBV10-3,TRBJ2-1,-,CAIRSGTSGSTSYNEQFF,TGTGCCATCAGATCTGGGACTAGCGGGAGTACGTCCTACAATGAGCAGTTCTTC
-,TRBV18,TRBJ1-2,-,CASSPIEGGGNYGYTF,TGTGCCAGCTCACCAATAGAGGGCGGCGGTAACTATGGCTACACCTTC
TRBD1,TRBV11-2,TRBJ1-3,-,CASSLDYRGSVSGNTIYF,TGTGCCAGCAGCTTAGATTACAGGGGCAGCGTCTCTGGAAACACCATATATTTT
TRBD1,TRBV19,TRBJ2-7,-,CASSPGTGSLYEQYF,TGTGCCAGTAGTCCCGGGACAGGGTCCCTCTACGAGCAGTACTTC
-,TRBV19,TRBJ2-1,-,CASSIEVGFSYNEQFF,TGTGCCAGTAGTATAGAGGTTGGGTTTTCTTACAATGAGCAGTTCTTC
TRBD1,TRBV2,TRBJ1-6,-,CASRVGQGNSPLHF,TGTGCCAGTCGAGTTGGACAGGGGAATTCACCCCTCCACTTT
TRBD2,TRBV7-9,TRBJ2-5,few,CASSSWGAGERETQYF,TGTGCCAGCAGCTCTTGGGGAGCGGGAGAGAGGGAGACCCAGTACTTC
TRBD2,TRBV4-3,TRBJ2-7,-,CASSQDSGRDSYEQYF,TGCGCCAGCAGCCAAGATAGCGGGAGGGACTCCTACGAGCAGTACTTC
TRBD1,TRBV7-2,TRBJ2-7,many,CASSVDRGLYEQYF,TGTGCCAGCAGCGTGGACAGGGGGCTGTACGAGCAGTACTTC
-,TRBV7-2,TRBJ2-1,few,CASSLWRENEQFF,TGTGCCAGCAGCTTGTGGCGGGAAAATGAGCAGTTCTTC
-,TRBV28,TRBJ2-3,-,CASSRRQSYTDTQYF,TGTGCCAGCAGCCGCCGACAGAGCTACACAGATACGCAGTATTTT
TRBD1,TRBV7-9,TRBJ1-5,-,CASSLDGQGFQPQHF,TGTGCCAGCAGCTTAGATGGACAGGGCTTCCAGCCCCAGCATTTT
TRBD2,TRBV20-1,TRBJ2-7,few,CSAIPGLASDEQYF,TGCAGTGCTATTCCGGGACTAGCCTCGGACGAGCAGTACTTC